The clone carrying this T cell receptor beta chain came up a few times. Its antigen is unknown. TCRdb reanalysed the reads using MiXCR and keeps one entry per CDR3 protein. The table shows about a million distinct CDR3 sequences, with roughly a third occurring only once. The data were obtained in a study of T cell repertoires in cytomegalovirus infection. As for the study in general: HLA-B-restricted CMV epitopes that are well studied were used alongside recently identified HLA-C-restricted ones. Signatures in public TCR beta sequences pointed to both CMV infection and matching HLA type.

Findings and limits, study-wide: CMV carriers having the relevant HLA were flagged by cumulative public TCR beta family frequency. Clonotypes of TCR beta that were HLA-C-restricted and CMV-specific dominated the ex vivo response.

With V trimmed by 4 bases and J by 9 bases, 11 bases remained unmatched. The CDR3 covers 15 residues. Germline CDR1 SGHDT, CDR2 YYEEEE. The specimen comprised cultured CD8+ T cells from PBMCs, sampled from culture after CMV antigen stimulation. This sequence was found in a human donor in good health (CMV status not recorded). Some clones in this sample may be carry-over from other donors' samples. The chain recombines TRBV5-6 with TRBJ2-1, with 9 bases that match TRBD1. The CDR3, as DNA: TGTGCCAGCAGCCCCGCGTCGGGACAGGGCAGTGAGCAGTTCTTC. It encodes CASSPASGQGSEQFF. Looking up the rest from reference TRBV5-6 and TRBJ2-1 gives the full variable domain: DAGVTQSPTHLIKTRGQQVTLRCSPKSGHDTVSWYQQALGQGPQFIFQYYEEEERQRGNFPDRFSGHQFPNYSSELNVNALLLGDSALYLCASSPASGQGSEQFFGPGTRLTVL.